This entry lists 25 T cell receptor beta chains sequenced from one sample in a study of blood T cell repertoires in COVID-19. TCRdb's table, derived via immunoSEQ multiplex PCR, lists solely in-frame clones and lacks some. Here the sample spans 200,000 to 250,000 clones, 87% being singletons. The sequenced sample was PBMCs or T cells enriched from blood (not recorded which). These receptor sequences come from a man aged 25 to 45 who had recovered from COVID-19.

A single count supports this clone. V and J are TRBV27 and TRBJ1-2; D is undetermined. V shed 4 bases and J shed 8 bases, with 14 bases lying between them. Germline values: CDR1 MNHEY, CDR2 SMNVEV (reference sequence). The CDR3 contains 13 residues. The DNA of the CDR3 is TGTGCCAGCAGTTCAAGAGGGTCGGAGGGCTACACCTTC. It encodes CASSSRGSEGYTF.

V gene TRBV7-9 combines with J gene TRBJ1-2; D perhaps matches TRBD1 (6 bases). CDR3 size: 18 residues. Per germline, CDR1 SEHNR and CDR2 FQNEAQ (reference sequence). V was shortened by 1 base and J by 4 bases, with 22 bases between the two germline ends. In nucleotides, the CDR3 is TGTGCCAGCAGCTTAGTGGCAACAGTAGGGGGAGTTGCCTATGGCTACACCTTC. Amino acids: CASSLVATVGGVAYGYTF.

The V and J genes are TRBV10-3 and TRBJ2-1, with 7 bases lining up with TRBD1. This CDR3 has 12 residues. Losses at the gene ends were 6 bases for V and 9 bases for J; bases not matched to a gene: 5. Per the germline V gene, CDR1 is ENHRY and CDR2 is SYGVKD. The CDR3 nucleotides read TGTGCCATCAGGACAGGGTGGGGTGAGCAGTTCTTC. Its protein product is CAIRTGWGEQFF.

The chain is built from TRBV6-2 or TRBV6-3 and TRBJ2-7; D is ambiguous. Germline lookup yields CDR1 MNHEY and CDR2 SVGEGT. V dropped 0 bases and J dropped 2 bases, with 14 bases sitting between them. This CDR3 is 16 amino acids long. DNA of the CDR3: TGTGCCAGCAGTTACTCGAGGAGAGCCAATACCTACGAGCAGTACTTC. Amino acids: CASSYSRRANTYEQYF.

In this sample, this clone turned up once. This chain connects TRBV10-3 to TRBJ2-1; possible D gene TRBD2, 6 bases. CDR3 length: 14 residues. V lost 8 bases and J lost 0, with 11 bases in between. The germline gives CDR1 ENHRY, CDR2 SYGVKD. CDR3 in DNA: TGTGCCATCCTTAGCGGTAGCTCCTACAATGAGCAGTTCTTC. Its protein product is CAILSGSSYNEQFF.

V gene TRBV5-4 combines with J gene TRBJ2-7, with 8 bases aligning to TRBD1. The CDR3 covers 14 residues. Trimming at V came to 4 bases and at J to 3 bases, leaving 6 bases not matched to a gene. CDR1 is SGHNT and CDR2 is YYREEE in the germline V gene (reference sequence). In DNA form, the CDR3 reads TGTGCCAGCAGCCCGGGACAGGAGTACTACGAGCAGTACTTC. Translated, it gives CASSPGQEYYEQYF.

This clone was observed a single time. This chain links TRBV18 with TRBJ1-5; 7 bases match TRBD1. Germline V lookup: CDR1 KGHSH, CDR2 LQKENI. This CDR3 is 14 amino acids long. Trimming took 3 bases from V and 3 from J; bases not matched to a gene: 2. The CDR3 DNA is TGTGCCAGCTCACCGACAGGGATCAATCAGCCCCAGCATTTT. It yields the protein CASSPTGINQPQHF. Variable domain in full (rest from reference TRBV18 and TRBJ1-5): NAGVMQNPRHLVRRRGQEARLRCSPMKGHSHVYWYRQLPEEGLKFMVYLQKENIIDESGMPKERFSAEFPKEGPSILRIQQVVRGDSAAYFCASSPTGINQPQHFGDGTRLSIL.

The rearrangement uses TRBV4-1 and TRBJ1-6, with a weak D call TRBD1 (5 bases). CDR1 is MGHRA, CDR2 YSYEKL, per germline. The CDR3 has 15 amino acids. V lost 0 bases to trimming and J lost 8 bases, with 11 bases between them. CDR3 sequence (DNA): TGCGCCAGCAGCCAAGAGATCTCAGGGTATTCACCCCTCCACTTT. Translating it yields CASSQEISGYSPLHF.

V usage is TRBV3-1 (or the pseudogene TRBV3-2) and J usage is TRBJ1-2, with D perhaps matching TRBD1 (5 bases). Germline CDR1 and CDR2: LGHDT and YNNKEL (reference sequence). The CDR3 runs to 15 residues. Trimming took off 0 bases at V and 4 bases at J, with 12 bases between the two ends. The CDR3 here is CASSQDLTDAYGYTF. The CDR3, as DNA: TGTGCCAGCAGCCAAGACCTGACAGACGCCTATGGCTACACCTTC.

The chain carries TRBV28 and TRBJ1-5, with D maybe TRBD1 (6 bases). The CDR3 has 14 amino acids. The V end was cut by 8 bases, the J end by 9 bases, with 20 bases between. The germline gives CDR1 MDHEN, CDR2 SYDVKM. This CDR3 is CASVGQGPIRPQHF. CDR3 nucleotide sequence: TGTGCCAGCGTCGGCCAGGGGCCGATCAGGCCCCAGCATTTT.

This sequence joins TRBV10-3 and TRBJ1-4, with 9 nucleotides matching TRBD1. This CDR3 spans 19 amino acids. Per the germline V gene, CDR1 is ENHRY and CDR2 is SYGVKD. J lost 0 bases, V lost 6 bases, and 14 bases had no gene match. The CDR3 sequence is CAIRETGTGKVATNEKLFF. Here the CDR3 DNA reads TGTGCCATCAGGGAAACCGGGACAGGGAAGGTTGCAACTAATGAAAAACTGTTTTTT.

The V call is TRBV28, the J call TRBJ1-6, with D maybe TRBD1 (6 bases). Per the germline V gene, CDR1 is MDHEN and CDR2 is SYDVKM. The CDR3 contains 17 residues. The germline V and J ends were trimmed by 4 bases and 9 bases, with 22 bases remaining between them. DNA of the CDR3: TGTGCCAGCAGTTATAGTTTGGCAGGAGCCAGGGGTTCACCCCTCCACTTT. Amino acids: CASSYSLAGARGSPLHF.

The V gene is TRBV9, the J gene TRBJ1-2; 9 positions agree with TRBD1. This CDR3 is built from 15 residues. Germline V gene lookup returns CDR1 SGDLS and CDR2 YYNGEE. Trimming took 4 bases from V and 6 from J; bases not matched to a gene: 10. The DNA of the CDR3 is TGTGCCAGCAGCCCAGAACCGACAGGGGGACATGGCTACACCTTC. It is translated as CASSPEPTGGHGYTF.

The chain carries TRBV29-1 and TRBJ2-7, with D possibly TRBD1 on 5 matching bases. The V end lost 5 bases, the J end lost 1 base, and 9 bases lay between the germline ends. Looked up from germline, CDR1 is SQVTM and CDR2 is ANQGSEA. The CDR3 is 12 residues long. Here the CDR3 reads CSVQGNSYEQYF. CDR3 bases: TGCAGCGTTCAGGGCAATTCCTACGAGCAGTACTTC.

The chain couples TRBV7-9 to TRBJ2-3; no reliable D call. V shed 3 bases and J shed 4 bases, with 14 bases lying between them. The CDR3 is 15 amino acids. Germline CDR1 reads SEHNR; CDR2 reads FQNEAQ (reference sequence). CDR3 in amino acids: CASSLGLVSSDTQYF. CDR3 sequence (DNA): TGTGCCAGCAGCTTGGGTCTAGTGAGTTCAGATACGCAGTATTTT.

This chain joins TRBV9 and TRBJ1-2; a weak D match, TRBD1 (5 bases). V was cut by 4 bases and J by 3 bases, with 13 bases left in between. This CDR3 spans 14 amino acids. Germline V CDR1 and CDR2: SGDLS, YYNGEE. CDR3 coding DNA: TGTGCCAGCAGCCCAGACAGCCGCCACTATGGCTACACCTTC. Its translation is CASSPDSRHYGYTF.

The chain employs TRBV5-1 and TRBJ2-3, with D perhaps TRBD2 (5 bases). Germline CDR1 is SGHRS and CDR2 is YFSETQ. V was cut by 5 bases and J by 2 bases, with 18 bases left in between. The CDR3 is made up of 16 amino acids. CDR3 in amino acids: CASRPTPGDPTDTQYF. In DNA, the CDR3 is TGCGCCAGCAGACCTACTCCCGGGGATCCCACAGATACGCAGTATTTT.

The chain uses TRBV29-1 and TRBJ1-2, with D possibly TRBD1 on 6 matching bases. The CDR3 loop spans 15 amino acids. V was pared by 6 bases and J by 2 bases, with 19 bases between. The germline V gene has CDR1 SQVTM and CDR2 ANQGSEA. CDR3 bases: TGCAGCGTGCCGGGAGGGGGACAAAAGAACTATGGCTACACCTTC. Translation: CSVPGGGQKNYGYTF.

This clone was seen more than once but under ten times. The rearrangement links TRBV7-9 to TRBJ2-1; 10 nucleotides line up with TRBD2. The germline gives CDR1 SEHNR, CDR2 FQNEAQ (reference sequence). The J segment lost 0 bases and the V segment lost 7 bases, leaving 6 bases of the junction unmatched. The CDR3 runs 16 residues. CDR3 loop: CASIAGLAVSYNEQFF. The CDR3 DNA reads TGTGCCAGCATCGCCGGACTAGCGGTCTCCTACAATGAGCAGTTCTTC.

J is TRBJ1-6 and V is TRBV7-2; 8 bases map to TRBD1. The germline gives CDR1 SGHTA, CDR2 FQGNSA. Trimming at V came to 3 bases and at J to 12 bases, leaving 7 bases not matched to a gene. The CDR3 has 14 residues. The CDR3 DNA follows: TGTGCCAGCAGCTTGGACAGGGACCGGGAACCCCTCCACTTT. Residues: CASSLDRDREPLHF.

V gene TRBV3-1 (or the pseudogene TRBV3-2) combines with J gene TRBJ1-4, with 8 bases matching TRBD1. Germline assignment: CDR1 LGHDT and CDR2 YNNKEL (reference sequence). The CDR3 is 16 amino acids. Trimming took 1 base from V and 6 from J; bases not matched to a gene: 7. The CDR3 region is CASSQGSAGGYEKLFF. The CDR3 region has the DNA TGTGCCAGCAGCCAAGGCTCCGCAGGGGGCTATGAAAAACTGTTTTTT.

This clone has a handful of counts. J is TRBJ1-1 and V is TRBV18; 7 bases map to TRBD1. J was trimmed by 6 bases and V by 4 bases; bases with no gene match: 14. The length of the CDR3 is 16 residues. Germline V CDR1 and CDR2: KGHSH, LQKENI. The CDR3 region has the DNA TGTGCCAGCTCACTTAGGACAGGCCTATACTGGGCTGAAGCTTTCTTT. Residues: CASSLRTGLYWAEAFF.

The chain uses TRBV6-2 or TRBV6-3 and TRBJ1-4; D is undetermined. CDR1 and CDR2 (germline): MNHEY, SVGEGT. V was trimmed by 4 bases and J by 0 bases, leaving 12 bases between them. The CDR3 totals 16 residues. The CDR3 here is CASSSTRRATNEKLFF. For the CDR3, the DNA is TGTGCCAGCAGTTCCACTCGACGGGCAACTAATGAAAAACTGTTTTTT.

The rearrangement links TRBV30 to TRBJ2-2; 13 bases line up with TRBD2. Germline V gene data show CDR1 as GTSNPN and CDR2 as SVGIG (reference sequence). Trimming removed 3 bases from V and 4 bases from J; junction bases left unmatched: 14. The CDR3 contains 19 residues. Written as DNA, the CDR3 is TGTGCCTGGAGGACCGCGGGACTAGCGGGGAGCGGTGGCACCGGGGAGCTGTTTTTT. Its translation: CAWRTAGLAGSGGTGELFF.

V gene TRBV11-2 combines with J gene TRBJ2-5; a weak D match, TRBD1 (6 bases). Germline loops: CDR1 SGHAT, CDR2 FQNNGV. The CDR3 consists of 13 residues. V was cut by 5 bases and J by 1 base, with 8 bases left in between. CDR3 DNA: TGTGCCAGCAGCGGACAGTCCCAAGAGACCCAGTACTTC. It yields the protein CASSGQSQETQYF.